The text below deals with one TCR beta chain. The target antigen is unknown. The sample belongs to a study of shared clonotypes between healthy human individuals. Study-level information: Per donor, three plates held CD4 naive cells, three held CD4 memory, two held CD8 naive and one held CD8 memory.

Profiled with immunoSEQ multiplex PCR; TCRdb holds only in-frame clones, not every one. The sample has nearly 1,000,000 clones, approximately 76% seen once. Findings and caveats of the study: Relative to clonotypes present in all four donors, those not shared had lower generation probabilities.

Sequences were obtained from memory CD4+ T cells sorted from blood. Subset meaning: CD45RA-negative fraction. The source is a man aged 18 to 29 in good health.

CDR3: CASGSFSVSYEQYF. The CDR3 coding sequence is TGTGCCAGCGGTTCCTTTTCGGTATCCTACGAGCAGTACTTC. This rearrangement joins TRBV28 to TRBJ2-7, with no clear D. The germline CDR1 and CDR2 sequences are MDHEN and SYDVKM. The CDR3 sequence is 14 residues long. The V end lost 8 bases, the J end lost 1 base, and 15 bases lay between the germline ends.